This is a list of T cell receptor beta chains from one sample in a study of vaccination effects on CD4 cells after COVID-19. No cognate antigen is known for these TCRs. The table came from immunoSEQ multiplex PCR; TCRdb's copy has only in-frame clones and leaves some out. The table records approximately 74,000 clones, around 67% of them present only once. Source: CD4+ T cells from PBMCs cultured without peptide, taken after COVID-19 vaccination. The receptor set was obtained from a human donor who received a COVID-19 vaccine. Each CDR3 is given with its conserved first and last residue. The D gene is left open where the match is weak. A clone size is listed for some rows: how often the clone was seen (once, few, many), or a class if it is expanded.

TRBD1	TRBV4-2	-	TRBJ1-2	TGTGCCAGCAGCCAAGGATCAACAGGGGGCTTGATGGGGGGCTACACCTTC	CASSQGSTGGLMGGYTF
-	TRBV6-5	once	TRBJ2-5	TGTGCCAGCAGTTTCTACCAAGAGACCCAGTACTTC	CASSFYQETQYF
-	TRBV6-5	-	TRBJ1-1	TGTGCCAGCAGTTACTCGAGAGGGATGAACACTGAAGCTTTCTTT	CASSYSRGMNTEAFF
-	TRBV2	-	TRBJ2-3	TGTGCCAGCATGGGTGGCACAGATACGCAGTATTTT	CASMGGTDTQYF
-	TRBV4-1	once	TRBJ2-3	TGCGCCAGCAGCCAAGATTCACTTCAGTTTTCCACAGGCGATACGCAGTATTTT	CASSQDSLQFSTGDTQYF
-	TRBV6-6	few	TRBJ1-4	TGTGCCAGCAACAGGTATAATGAAAAACTGTTTTTT	CASNRYNEKLFF
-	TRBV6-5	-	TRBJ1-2	TGTGCCAGTACTGACGGTAATGGTGGCTACACCTTC	CASTDGNGGYTF
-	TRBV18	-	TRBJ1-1	TGTGCCAGCTCACCACCGGGCGGGTTAGCTTTCTTT	CASSPPGGLAFF
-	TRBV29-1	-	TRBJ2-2	TGCAGCGCCCGACGGGCTAACCCAGACACCGGGGAGCTGTTTTTT	CSARRANPDTGELFF
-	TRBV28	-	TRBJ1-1	TGTGCCAGCAGTTTAACCAGCATCTACACTGAAGCTTTCTTT	CASSLTSIYTEAFF
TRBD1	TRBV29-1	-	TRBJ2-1	TGCAGCGTTGAGGGACAGGCGATGGGCTCCTACAATGAGCAGTTCTTC	CSVEGQAMGSYNEQFF
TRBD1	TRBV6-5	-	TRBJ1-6	TGTGCCAGCAGTTGGACAGGGGGTAGATCACCCCTCCACTTT	CASSWTGGRSPLHF
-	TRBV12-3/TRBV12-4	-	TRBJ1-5	TGTGCCAGCACCCAAGGTTATCAGCCCCAGCATTTT	CASTQGYQPQHF
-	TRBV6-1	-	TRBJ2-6	TGTGCCAGCAGTGAATTGTCTAGCGGGGCCAACGTCCTGACTTTC	CASSELSSGANVLTF
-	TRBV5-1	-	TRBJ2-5	TGCGCCAGCCGTCCGGGGGTCACACAAGAGACCCAGTACTTC	CASRPGVTQETQYF
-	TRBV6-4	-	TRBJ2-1	TGTGCCAGCAGTGAGAACGCGGGGGCGTACAATGAGCAGTTCTTC	CASSENAGAYNEQFF
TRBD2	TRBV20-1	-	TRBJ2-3	TGCAGTGCTAGTCCCTTAGCGGGGGGTAGCACAGATACGCAGTATTTT	CSASPLAGGSTDTQYF
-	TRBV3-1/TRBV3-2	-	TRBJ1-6	TGTGCCAGCAGCAGACAGAATTCACCCCTCCACTTT	CASSRQNSPLHF
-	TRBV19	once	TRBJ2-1	TGTGCCAGTAGTATGAGTCAGGGTTTCAATGAGCAGTTCTTC	CASSMSQGFNEQFF
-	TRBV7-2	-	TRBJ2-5	TGTGCCAGCAGCTTAAGGGATTTGGGGGGTCGGGAGACCCAGTACTTC	CASSLRDLGGRETQYF
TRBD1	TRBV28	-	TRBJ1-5	TGTGCCAGCAGGGGACAGGGGCGGGATCTTGGGCCCCAGCATTTT	CASRGQGRDLGPQHF
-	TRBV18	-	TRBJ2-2	TGTGCCAGCCGTCAAATATCTGACACCGGGGAGCTGTTTTTT	CASRQISDTGELFF
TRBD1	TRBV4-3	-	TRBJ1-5	TGCGCCAGCAGCCAAACTTTGTTTGGACAGGGTGTTCGACAGCCCCAGCATTTT	CASSQTLFGQGVRQPQHF
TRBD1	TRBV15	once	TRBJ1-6	TGTGCCACCAGCAGTCCTCAGGGGGCAGTAAATTCACCCCTCCACTTT	CATSSPQGAVNSPLHF
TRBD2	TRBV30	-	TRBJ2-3	TGTGCCTGGAGAGCGGGGGGCAGAGATACGCAGTATTTT	CAWRAGGRDTQYF
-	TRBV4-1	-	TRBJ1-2	TGCGCCAGCAGAGATTCGGGAGGGCGAGCTAACTATGGCTACACCTTC	CASRDSGGRANYGYTF
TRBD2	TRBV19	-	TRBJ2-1	TGTGCCAGTAGCCGAGGAGGGGCAGCGGGGCGGGAGAATGAGCAGTTCTTC	CASSRGGAAGRENEQFF
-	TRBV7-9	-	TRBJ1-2	TGTGCCAGCAGCTTAGTTCCTGGACCCGAAAACTATGGCTACACCTTC	CASSLVPGPENYGYTF
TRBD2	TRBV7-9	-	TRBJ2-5	TGTGCCAGCAGCTTATTAGCGGGGGGGTTCGAGACCCAGTACTTC	CASSLLAGGFETQYF
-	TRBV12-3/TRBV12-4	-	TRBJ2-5	TGTGCCAGCAGTTTCTCCGTGGGGGACCAGTACTTC	CASSFSVGDQYF
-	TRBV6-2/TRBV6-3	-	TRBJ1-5	TGTGCCAGCAGTTACCCCCCCAATCAGCCCCAGCATTTT	CASSYPPNQPQHF
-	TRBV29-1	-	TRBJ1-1	TGCAGCGTTGAGGCAGGAATGAACACTGAAGCTTTCTTT	CSVEAGMNTEAFF
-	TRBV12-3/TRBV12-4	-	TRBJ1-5	TGTGCCAGCAGTTTAGAGGGGCCTCAGCCCCAGCATTTT	CASSLEGPQPQHF
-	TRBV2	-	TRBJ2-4	TGTGCCAGCAGCCTCTCCTCGGCCAAAAACATTCAGTACTTC	CASSLSSAKNIQYF
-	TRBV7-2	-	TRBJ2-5	TGTGCCAGCAGCCTTAGGGCAGACTCCTCAAAAGAGACCCAGTACTTC	CASSLRADSSKETQYF
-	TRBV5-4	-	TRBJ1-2	TGTGCCAGCAGCTTATTCAGCTATGGCTACACCTTC	CASSLFSYGYTF
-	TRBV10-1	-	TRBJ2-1	TGCGCCAGCAGTGCCGGGAGCTACAATGAGCAGTTCTTC	CASSAGSYNEQFF
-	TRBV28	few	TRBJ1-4	TGTGCCAGCGGGGTCGGAGGGGCGCTCAATGAAAAACTGTTTTTT	CASGVGGALNEKLFF
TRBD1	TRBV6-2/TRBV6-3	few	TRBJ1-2	TGTGCCAGCAGACCTACCGGGACAGCTTTCCGGGGTGGCTACACCTTC	CASRPTGTAFRGGYTF
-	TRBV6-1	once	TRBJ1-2	TGTGCCAGCAGTGAAGGGTTGGGGGACCGCGGCTACACCTTC	CASSEGLGDRGYTF
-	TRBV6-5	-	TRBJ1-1	TGTGCCAGCAGTCCCTGGGGAGGAGGGGACACTGAAGCTTTCTTT	CASSPWGGGDTEAFF
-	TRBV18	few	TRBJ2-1	TGTGCCAGCTCCCCTCAGGGTTACAATGAGCAGTTCTTC	CASSPQGYNEQFF
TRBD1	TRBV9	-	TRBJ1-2	TGTGCCAGCAGCGCCTGGACAGGGGCGGCGGGTGACTATGGCTACACCTTC	CASSAWTGAAGDYGYTF
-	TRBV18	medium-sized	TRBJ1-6	TGTGCCAGCTCACCACAGGGCGCCAATTCACCCCTCCACTTT	CASSPQGANSPLHF
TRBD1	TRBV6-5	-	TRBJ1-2	TGTGCCAGCCGCCCTCCGGGACAGGGTGACTATGGCTACACCTTC	CASRPPGQGDYGYTF
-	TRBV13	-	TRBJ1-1	TGTGCCAGCAGGGGGCAAGGCCTTTTGGGCACTGAAGCTTTCTTT	CASRGQGLLGTEAFF